The source of this T cell receptor (beta chain) is a study of regulatory T cells in long-lasting Graves disease. Sample time point: newly diagnosed GD, antithyroid drugs for less than 3 months. PBMCs provided the RNA from which the TCR library was made. CDR1 is DFQATT and CDR2 is SNEGSKA in the germline V gene (reference sequence). The CDR3 consists of 15 residues. V gave up 1 base and J gave up 10 bases; unmatched junction bases: 8. Investigators prepared the TCR beta libraries by applying iRepertoire HTBI primers and Arm-PCR of CDR3 regions. TCRdb analysed the multiplex PCR reads with MiXCR anew, one entry per CDR3 protein. The sample has roughly 500,000 distinct CDR3 sequences; approximately 15% are singletons. This clonotype has ten or more counts. Separately, the same data were catalogued under a study of T cells in Graves' hyperthyroidism and ophthalmopathy.

This clonotype was obtained from a woman in her 50s with Graves disease. The chain employs TRBV20-1 and TRBJ2-1; 12 nucleotides align to TRBD1. The sample was peripheral blood mononuclear cells (PBMCs), taken at new diagnosis, from a patient treated with antithyroid drugs. The CDR3 DNA is TGCAGTGCTAGAGGAGGGGGACAGGGGGCTGGGGAGCAGTTCTTC. Encoded protein: CSARGGGQGAGEQFF.